This T cell receptor beta chain derives from a study of blood T cell repertoires in COVID-19. Background on the study: The samples span acute and convalescent COVID-19 from the United States, Italy and Spain.

The repertoire was sequenced with immunoSEQ multiplex PCR; TCRdb's copy has only in-frame clones and lacks some. The repertoire has about 160,000 clones, 60% to 85% of them found once; the top ten carry around 2.8%. The CDR3 length is 15 residues. V dropped 10 bases and J dropped 3; count of bases not matched to a gene: 10. Germline assignment: CDR1 MNHEY and CDR2 SMNVEV (reference sequence). The specimen was peripheral blood. This chain connects TRBV27 to TRBJ2-7; 12 bases fit TRBD2. This clonotype was obtained from a man aged 70 or older with acute or convalescent COVID-19. Written as DNA, the CDR3 is TGTGCCACCTCCGGTCTAGCGGGAGGGATCTACGAGCAGTACTTC. Residues: CATSGLAGGIYEQYF.